This entry is about one TCR beta chain. The table came from immunoSEQ multiplex PCR; TCRdb's copy has only in-frame clones and leaves some out. The sample comprises about 540,000 clones, approximately 80% of which are singletons, and around 0.012% rests with the top ten. The V gene's germline CDR1 is SNHLY and CDR2 FYNNEI. Trimming left V 1 base short and J 3 bases short, with 13 bases between. The CDR3 covers 16 residues. This sample is part of a study of shared T cell receptors in the human thymus. The data also belong to a second study, concerning human thymus T cells. That source notes: Donors were healthy Finnish babies undergoing corrective operations for congenital heart defects. Thymus pieces cut out during corrective heart surgery were the tissue that was used. Gene usage (both V and J) appeared biased in thymic and blood repertoires. Related research found strongly overlapping thymic repertoires in unrelated individuals.

The chain combines TRBV2 with TRBJ1-5; D unclear. Input material: thymocytes. This receptor was identified in a boy younger than two with a congenital heart defect. The CDR3 DNA reads TGTGCCAGCAGTGAAGAAGTCCAGGCCTTCAATCAGCCCCAGCATTTT. It yields the protein CASSEEVQAFNQPQHF.